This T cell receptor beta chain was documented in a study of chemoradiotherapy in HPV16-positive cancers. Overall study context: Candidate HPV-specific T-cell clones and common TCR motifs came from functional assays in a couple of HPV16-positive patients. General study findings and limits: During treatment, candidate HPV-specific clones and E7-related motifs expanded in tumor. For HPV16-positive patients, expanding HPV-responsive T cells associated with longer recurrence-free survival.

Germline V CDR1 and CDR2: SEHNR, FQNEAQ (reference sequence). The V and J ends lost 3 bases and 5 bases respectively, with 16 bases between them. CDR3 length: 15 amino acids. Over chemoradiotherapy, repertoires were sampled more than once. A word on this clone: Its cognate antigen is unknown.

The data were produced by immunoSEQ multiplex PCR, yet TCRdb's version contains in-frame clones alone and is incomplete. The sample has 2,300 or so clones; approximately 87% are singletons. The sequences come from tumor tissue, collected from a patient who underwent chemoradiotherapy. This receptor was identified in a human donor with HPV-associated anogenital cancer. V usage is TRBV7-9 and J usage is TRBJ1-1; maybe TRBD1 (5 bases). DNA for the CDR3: TGTGCCAGCAGCTTCCAGTGGGTCGAGGGGACTGAAGCTTTCTTT. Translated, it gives CASSFQWVEGTEAFF. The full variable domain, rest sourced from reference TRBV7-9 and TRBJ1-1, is DTGVSQNPRHKITKRGQNVTFRCDPISEHNRLYWYRQTLGQGPEFLTYFQNEAQLEKSRLLSDRFSAERPKGSFSTLEIQRTEQGDSAMYLCASSFQWVEGTEAFFGQGTRLTVV.